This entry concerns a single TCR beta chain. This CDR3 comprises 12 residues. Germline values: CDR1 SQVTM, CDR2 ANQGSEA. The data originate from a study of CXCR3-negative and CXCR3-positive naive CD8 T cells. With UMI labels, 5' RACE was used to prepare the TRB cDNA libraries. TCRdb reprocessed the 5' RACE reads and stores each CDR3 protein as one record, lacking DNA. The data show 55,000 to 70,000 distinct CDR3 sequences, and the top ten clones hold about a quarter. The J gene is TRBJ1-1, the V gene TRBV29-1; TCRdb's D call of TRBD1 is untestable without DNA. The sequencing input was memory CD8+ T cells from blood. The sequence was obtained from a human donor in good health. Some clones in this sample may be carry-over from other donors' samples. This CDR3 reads CSVEAGDTEAFF.